This paragraph covers one TCR beta chain sequence. This clone was counted between two and nine times. Its antigen has not been determined. No base-level quality is on record; no much larger clone is a single base apart. Different DNA sequences within this sample yield the same CDR3. The source of the sample is a study of CD8+ T cells in alopecia areata (dated by TCRdb to 2016 to 2018). Looking at the study overall: The treated patients took part in an open-label pilot trial in which moderate-to-severe alopecia areata was treated with oral tofacitinib at 5 to 10 mg twice daily. Patients stayed on tofacitinib for 6 to 18 months and then had 6 months of follow-up off drug so that delayed response and recurrence could be assessed. High-throughput TCRbeta sequencing was used to examine T cell clonal expansion in alopecia areata in both the C3H/HeJ mouse model and human patients. On the human side, TCRbeta sequencing was run on scalp tissue and on sorted CD4+ and CD8+ peripheral blood T cells from healthy controls and from alopecia areata patients with either patchy or totalis/universalis disease. Tofacitinib-treated patients had biopsies at baseline and at 4 and 24 weeks of treatment, with a later scalp biopsy in several patients. Clonality in the scalp was compared among normal scalp (n=4), patchy alopecia areata scalp (n=8), and alopecia totalis/universalis scalp (n=8). RNA came from the PAXgene miRNA kit for fixed scalp, the miRNeasy kit for PBMCs, and the RNeasy kit for mouse skin. immunoSEQ multiplex PCR using 35 Vbeta forward primers and 13 Jbeta reverse primers was used to amplify TCRbeta CDR3 regions.

The paper as a whole reports these results and caveats: Unlike mouse skin, which is dominated by gammadelta T cells, normal human skin has resident alphabeta T cells that are also sequenced, and this complicates analysis of the scalp TCR repertoire. Compared with normal scalp, lesional scalp had higher clonality and more expanded CD8+ clones, particularly in alopecia totalis/universalis, a pattern that suggests antigenic drive. TCR sequences shared between patients were less clear than in mice, possibly partly because of HLA diversity in the patient population.

The time point label here, explained by the study, means: baseline before oral tofacitinib. Lesional scalp punch biopsies and peripheral blood were obtained from alopecia areata patients. After PBMCs were isolated by density centrifugation and stained for CD3, CD4 and CD8, a FACSAria was used to sort CD4+ and CD8+ T cells. The library came from the immunoSEQ multiplex PCR assay. RNA was extracted from all samples and reverse transcribed into cDNA as template for TCR sequencing. SuperScript III was used to make first-strand cDNA, primed with a 2:1 mix of oligo-dT and random hexamers. A synthetic immune receptor repertoire was used to gauge amplification bias, and whatever bias remained was removed computationally. From the authors' description of their analysis: After raw reads were preprocessed to remove errors, the CDR3 was defined following IMGT conventions as running from the conserved cysteine to phenylalanine. Clonality was calculated as 1 minus Shannon entropy normalized by log2 of the number of productive unique TCRs. Scalp TCRbeta sequences were cross-referenced with sorted blood CD4 and CD8 repertoires so that the CD4 or CD8 identity of scalp clones could be inferred. TCRdb obtained this table from immuneACCESS and retained in-frame rearrangements with V and J assigned. These tables miss some clones; where compared with another copy, unresolved V genes account for less than half of the shortfall, and the remainder is unexplained. V and J calls and clone size are those listed in that table; D and trimming were worked out from the DNA. The sample includes 150,000 or so clones, with approximately 87% observed a single time. The biggest ten clones account for roughly 15% of the sample.

The trim is 3 bases for V and 4 bases for J, with a gap of 6 bases between the germline ends. The germline V gene gives CDR1 as MGHRA and CDR2 as YSYEKL. From the cysteine up to the phenylalanine, the CDR3 has a length of 12 residues. The read is trimmed to its CDR3 DNA, 36 bases read in frame from base 1. The sample here was CD8+ T cells sorted from blood, taken at week 0. The origin of this receptor is a human donor with alopecia areata. The chain was built from TRBV4-1 and TRBJ2-5; TRBD2 is a possible D gene, resting on 6 matching bases. The DNA sequence is as follows: TGCGCCAGCAGCCAGGGGGGAGAGACCCAGTACTTC. This yields the protein CASSQGGETQYF.